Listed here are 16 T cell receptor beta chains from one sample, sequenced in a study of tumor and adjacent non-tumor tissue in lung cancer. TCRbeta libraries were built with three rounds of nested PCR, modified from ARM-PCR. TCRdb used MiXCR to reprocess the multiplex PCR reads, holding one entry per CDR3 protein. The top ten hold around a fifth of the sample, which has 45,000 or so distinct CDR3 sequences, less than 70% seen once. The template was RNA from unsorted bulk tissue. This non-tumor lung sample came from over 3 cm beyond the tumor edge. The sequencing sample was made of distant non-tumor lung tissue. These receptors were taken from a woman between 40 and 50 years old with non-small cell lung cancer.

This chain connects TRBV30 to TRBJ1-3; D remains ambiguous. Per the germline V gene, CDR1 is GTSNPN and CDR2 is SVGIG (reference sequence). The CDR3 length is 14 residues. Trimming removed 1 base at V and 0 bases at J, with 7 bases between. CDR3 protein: CAWSGGVSGNTIYF. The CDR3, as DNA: TGTGCCTGGAGTGGGGGAGTCTCTGGAAACACCATATATTTT.

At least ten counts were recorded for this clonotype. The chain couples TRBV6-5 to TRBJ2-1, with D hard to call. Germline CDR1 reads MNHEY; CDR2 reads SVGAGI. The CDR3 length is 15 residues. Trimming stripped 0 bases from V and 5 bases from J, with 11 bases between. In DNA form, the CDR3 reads TGTGCCAGCAGTTACTCGGGCCCTGGGCACAATGAGCAGTTCTTC. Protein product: CASSYSGPGHNEQFF.

The CDR3 sequence: CSVRGEAFSYGYTF. The CDR3 region has the DNA TGCAGTGTCCGTGGGGAAGCGTTCTCCTATGGCTACACCTTC. The rearrangement links TRBV20-1 to TRBJ1-2, with D hard to call. In germline, CDR1 is DFQATT, CDR2 SNEGSKA (reference sequence). The CDR3 contains 14 residues. The V and J ends lost 7 bases and 4 bases respectively, with 19 bases between them.

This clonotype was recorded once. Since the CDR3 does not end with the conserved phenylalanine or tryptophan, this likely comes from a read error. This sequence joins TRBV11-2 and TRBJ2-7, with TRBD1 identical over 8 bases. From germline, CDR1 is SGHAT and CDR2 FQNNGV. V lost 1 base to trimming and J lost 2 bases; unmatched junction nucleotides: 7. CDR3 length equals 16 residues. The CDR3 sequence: CASSLGPQGQAYEQYI. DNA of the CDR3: TGTGCCAGCAGCTTAGGTCCCCAGGGACAGGCCTACGAGCAGTACATT.

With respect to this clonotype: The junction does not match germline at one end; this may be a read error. In DNA form, the CDR3 reads TGCACCAGCTCGGGTAGGAACACAGATACGCAGTATTTT. The encoded protein is CTSSGRNTDTQYF. The chain joins TRBV6-6 to TRBJ2-3; D is unresolved. The CDR3 extends over 13 amino acids. Germline values: CDR1 MNHNY, CDR2 SVGAGI (reference sequence).

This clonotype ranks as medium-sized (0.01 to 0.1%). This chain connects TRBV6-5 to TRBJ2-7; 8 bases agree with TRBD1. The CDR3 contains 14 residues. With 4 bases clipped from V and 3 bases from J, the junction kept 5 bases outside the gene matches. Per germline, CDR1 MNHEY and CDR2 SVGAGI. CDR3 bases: TGTGCCAGCAGTTCCCCCACAGGGGGCTACGAGCAGTACTTC. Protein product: CASSSPTGGYEQYF.

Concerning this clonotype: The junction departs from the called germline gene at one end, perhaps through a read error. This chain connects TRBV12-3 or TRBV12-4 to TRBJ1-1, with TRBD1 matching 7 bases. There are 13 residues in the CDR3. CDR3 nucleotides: TGTGCCAGCAATACCTCGACAGGGACTGAAGCCTTCTTT. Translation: CASNTSTGTEAFF.

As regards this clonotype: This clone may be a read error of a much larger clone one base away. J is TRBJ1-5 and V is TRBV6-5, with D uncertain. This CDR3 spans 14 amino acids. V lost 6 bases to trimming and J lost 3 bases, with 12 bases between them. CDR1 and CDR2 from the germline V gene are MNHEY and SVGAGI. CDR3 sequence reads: CASSPGGNNQPQHF. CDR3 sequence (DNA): TGTGCCAGCAGCCCCGGTGGTAACAATCAGCCCCAGCATTTT.

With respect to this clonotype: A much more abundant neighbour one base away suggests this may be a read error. The CDR3 nucleotides read TGTGCCAGCAGCTTGGTGGGCGTACCCTCTGGGGTCAACGTCCTGACTTTC. Translation gives CASSLVGVPSGVNVLTF. The chain recombines TRBV5-6 with TRBJ2-6, with D uncertain. The CDR3 sequence is 17 residues long. Germline V gene data show CDR1 as SGHDT and CDR2 as YYEEEE.

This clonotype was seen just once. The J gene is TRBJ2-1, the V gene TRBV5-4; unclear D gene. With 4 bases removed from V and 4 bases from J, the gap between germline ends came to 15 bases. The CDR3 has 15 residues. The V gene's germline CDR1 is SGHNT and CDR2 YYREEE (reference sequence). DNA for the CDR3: TGTGCCAGCAGCCAGGCGTATGAACAGTACAATGAGCAGTTCTTC. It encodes CASSQAYEQYNEQFF.

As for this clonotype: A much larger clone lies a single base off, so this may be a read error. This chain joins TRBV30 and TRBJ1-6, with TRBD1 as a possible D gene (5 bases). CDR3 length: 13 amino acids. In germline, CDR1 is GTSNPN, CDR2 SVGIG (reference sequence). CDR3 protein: CAWRRDSYSPPHF. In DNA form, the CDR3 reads TGTGCCTGGAGACGTGACAGCTATTCGCCCCCCCACTTT.

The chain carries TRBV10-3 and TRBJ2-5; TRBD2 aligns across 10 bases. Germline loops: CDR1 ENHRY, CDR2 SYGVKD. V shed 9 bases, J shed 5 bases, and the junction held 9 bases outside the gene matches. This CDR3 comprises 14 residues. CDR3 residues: CAIRPSGGDETQYF. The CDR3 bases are TGTGCCATAAGACCTAGCGGGGGTGATGAGACCCAGTACTTC.

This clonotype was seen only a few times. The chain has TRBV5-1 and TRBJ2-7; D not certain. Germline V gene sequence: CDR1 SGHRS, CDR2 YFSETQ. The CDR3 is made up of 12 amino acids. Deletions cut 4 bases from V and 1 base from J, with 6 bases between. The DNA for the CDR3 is TGCGCCAGCAGCCCCGGGTCCTACGAGCAGTACTTC. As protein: CASSPGSYEQYF.

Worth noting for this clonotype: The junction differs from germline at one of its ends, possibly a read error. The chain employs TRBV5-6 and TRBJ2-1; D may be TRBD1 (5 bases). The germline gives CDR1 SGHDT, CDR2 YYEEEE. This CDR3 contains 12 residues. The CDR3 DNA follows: TGTGTCAGCAGCCACAGGCGATGTGAGCAGTTCTTC. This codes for CVSSHRRCEQFF.

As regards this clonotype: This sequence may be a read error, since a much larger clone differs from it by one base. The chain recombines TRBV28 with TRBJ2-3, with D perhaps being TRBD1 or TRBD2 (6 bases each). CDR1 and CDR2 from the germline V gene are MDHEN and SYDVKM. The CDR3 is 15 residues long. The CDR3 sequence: CASSFGGRTGDTKYF. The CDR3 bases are TGTGCCAGCAGTTTCGGGGGCAGAACGGGAGATACGAAGTATTTT. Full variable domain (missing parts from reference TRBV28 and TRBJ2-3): DVKVTQSSRYLVKRTGEKVFLECVQDMDHENMFWYRQDPGLGLRLIYFSYDVKMKEKGDIPEGYSVSREKKERFSLILESASTNQTSMYLCASSFGGRTGDTKYFGPGTRLTVL.

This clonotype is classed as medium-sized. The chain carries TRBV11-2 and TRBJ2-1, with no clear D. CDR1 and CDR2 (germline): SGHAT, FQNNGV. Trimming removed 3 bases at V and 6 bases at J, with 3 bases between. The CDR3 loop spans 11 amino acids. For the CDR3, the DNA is TGTGCCAGCAGCTTCAGCAATGAGCAGTTCTTC. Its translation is CASSFSNEQFF.